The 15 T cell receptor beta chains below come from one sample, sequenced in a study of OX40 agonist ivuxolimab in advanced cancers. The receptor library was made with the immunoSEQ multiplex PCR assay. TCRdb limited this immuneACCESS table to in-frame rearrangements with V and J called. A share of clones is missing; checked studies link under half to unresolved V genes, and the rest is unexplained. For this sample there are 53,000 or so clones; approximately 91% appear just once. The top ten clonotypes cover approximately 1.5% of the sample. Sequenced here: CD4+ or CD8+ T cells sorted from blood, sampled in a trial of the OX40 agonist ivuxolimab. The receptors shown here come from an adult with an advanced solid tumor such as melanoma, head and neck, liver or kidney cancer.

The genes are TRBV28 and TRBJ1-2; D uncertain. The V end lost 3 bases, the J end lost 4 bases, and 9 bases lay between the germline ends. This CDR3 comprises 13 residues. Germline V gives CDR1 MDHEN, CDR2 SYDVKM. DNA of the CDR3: TGTGCCAGCAGTTTGGGTCGGGTCTATGGCTACACCTTC. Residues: CASSLGRVYGYTF.

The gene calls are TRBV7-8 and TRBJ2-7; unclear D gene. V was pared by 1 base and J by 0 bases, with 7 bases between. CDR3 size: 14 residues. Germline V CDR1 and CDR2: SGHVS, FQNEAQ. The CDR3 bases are TGTGCCAGCAGCTTAGGCAGAGTCTCCTACGAGCAGTACTTC. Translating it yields CASSLGRVSYEQYF.

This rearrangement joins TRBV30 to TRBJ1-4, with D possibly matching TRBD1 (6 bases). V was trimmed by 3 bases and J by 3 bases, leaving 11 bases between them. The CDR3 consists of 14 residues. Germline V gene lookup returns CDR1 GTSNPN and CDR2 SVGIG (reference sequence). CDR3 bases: TGTGCCTGGAGACTTGGACAGCCTAATGAAAAACTGTTTTTT. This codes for CAWRLGQPNEKLFF.

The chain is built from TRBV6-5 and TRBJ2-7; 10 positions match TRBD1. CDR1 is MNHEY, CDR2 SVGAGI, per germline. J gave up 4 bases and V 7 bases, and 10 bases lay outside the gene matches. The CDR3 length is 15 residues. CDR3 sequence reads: CASTRGQGTFYEQYF. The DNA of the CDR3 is TGTGCCAGCACCCGGGGACAGGGGACATTTTACGAGCAGTACTTC.

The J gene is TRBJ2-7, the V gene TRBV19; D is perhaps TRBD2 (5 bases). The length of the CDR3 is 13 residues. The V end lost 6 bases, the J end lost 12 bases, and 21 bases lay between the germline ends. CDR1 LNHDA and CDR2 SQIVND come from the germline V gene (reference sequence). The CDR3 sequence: CASSASSLTSRYF. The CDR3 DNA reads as TGTGCCAGTAGCGCTAGCTCGCTTACGAGCAGGTACTTC.

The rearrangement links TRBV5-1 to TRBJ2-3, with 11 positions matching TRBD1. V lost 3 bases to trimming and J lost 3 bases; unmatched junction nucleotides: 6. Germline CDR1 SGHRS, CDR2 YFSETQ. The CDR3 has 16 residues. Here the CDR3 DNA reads TGCGCCAGCAGCTACGCTGGGACAGGGGGGACAGATACGCAGTATTTT. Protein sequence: CASSYAGTGGTDTQYF. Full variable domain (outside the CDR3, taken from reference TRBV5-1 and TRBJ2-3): KAGVTQTPRYLIKTRGQQVTLSCSPISGHRSVSWYQQTPGQGLQFLFEYFSETQRNKGNFPGRFSGRQFSNSRSEMNVSTLELGDSALYLCASSYAGTGGTDTQYFGPGTRLTVL.

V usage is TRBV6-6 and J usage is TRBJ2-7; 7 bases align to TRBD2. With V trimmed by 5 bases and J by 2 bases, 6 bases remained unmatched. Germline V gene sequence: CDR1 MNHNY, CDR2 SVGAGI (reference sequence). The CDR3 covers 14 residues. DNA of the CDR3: TGTGCCAGCAGTACCACGGGGGGTCCCTACGAGCAGTACTTC. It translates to CASSTTGGPYEQYF.

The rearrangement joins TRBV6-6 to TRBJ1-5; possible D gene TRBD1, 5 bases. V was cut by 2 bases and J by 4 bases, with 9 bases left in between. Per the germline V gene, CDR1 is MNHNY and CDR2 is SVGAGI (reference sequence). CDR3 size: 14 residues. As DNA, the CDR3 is TGTGCCAGCAGTTACATGGCAGGGAATCAGCCCCAGCATTTT. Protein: CASSYMAGNQPQHF.

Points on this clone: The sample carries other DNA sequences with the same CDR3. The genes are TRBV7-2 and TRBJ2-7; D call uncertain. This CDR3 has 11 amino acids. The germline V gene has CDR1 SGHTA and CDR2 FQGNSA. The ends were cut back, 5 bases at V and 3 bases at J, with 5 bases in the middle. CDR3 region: CASSRGYEQYF. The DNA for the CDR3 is TGTGCCAGCAGCCGCGGCTACGAGCAGTACTTC. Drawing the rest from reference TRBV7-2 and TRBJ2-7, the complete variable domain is GAGVSQSPSNKVTEKGKDVELRCDPISGHTALYWYRQSLGQGLEFLIYFQGNSAPDKSGLPSDRFSAERTGGSVSTLTIQRTQQEDSAVYLCASSRGYEQYFGPGTRLTVT.

DNA of the CDR3: TGTGCCAGCACCCCGACAGGGATTGGCTATGGCTACACCTTC. This codes for CASTPTGIGYGYTF. V gene TRBV6-1 combines with J gene TRBJ1-2, with 7 bases identical to TRBD1. This CDR3 contains 14 residues. Germline CDR1 and CDR2: MNHNS and SASEGT. V lost 7 bases to trimming and J lost 4 bases; unmatched junction nucleotides: 9.

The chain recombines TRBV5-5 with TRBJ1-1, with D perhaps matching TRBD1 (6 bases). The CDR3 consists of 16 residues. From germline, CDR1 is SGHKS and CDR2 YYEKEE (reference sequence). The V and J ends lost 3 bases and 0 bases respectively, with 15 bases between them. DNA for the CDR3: TGTGCCAGCAGCTCCCGGCCGGGGGGCCTGAACACTGAAGCTTTCTTT. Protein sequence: CASSSRPGGLNTEAFF.

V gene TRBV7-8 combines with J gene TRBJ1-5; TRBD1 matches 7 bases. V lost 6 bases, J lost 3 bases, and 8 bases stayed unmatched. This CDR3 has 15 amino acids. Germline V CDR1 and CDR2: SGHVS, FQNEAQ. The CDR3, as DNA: TGTGCCAGCAGTCTCGGGACAGCTGACAATCAGCCCCAGCATTTT. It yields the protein CASSLGTADNQPQHF.

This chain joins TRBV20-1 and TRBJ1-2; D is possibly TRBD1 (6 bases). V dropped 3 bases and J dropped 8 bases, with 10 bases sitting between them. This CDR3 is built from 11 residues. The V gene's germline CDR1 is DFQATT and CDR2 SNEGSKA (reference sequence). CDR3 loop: CSARLGHGYTF. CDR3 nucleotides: TGCAGTGCTAGGCTGGGACACGGCTACACCTTC.

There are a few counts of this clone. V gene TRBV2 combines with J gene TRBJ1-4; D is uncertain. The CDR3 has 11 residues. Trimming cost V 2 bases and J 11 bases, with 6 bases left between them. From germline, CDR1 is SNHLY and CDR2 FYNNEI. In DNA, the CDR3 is TGTGCCAGCAGTGAAACGGCGAAACTGTTTTTT. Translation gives CASSETAKLFF. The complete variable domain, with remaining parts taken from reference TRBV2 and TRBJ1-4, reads EPEVTQTPSHQVTQMGQEVILRCVPISNHLYFYWYRQILGQKVEFLVSFYNNEISEKSEIFDDQFSVERPDGSNFTLKIRSTKLEDSAMYFCASSETAKLFFGSGTQLSVL.

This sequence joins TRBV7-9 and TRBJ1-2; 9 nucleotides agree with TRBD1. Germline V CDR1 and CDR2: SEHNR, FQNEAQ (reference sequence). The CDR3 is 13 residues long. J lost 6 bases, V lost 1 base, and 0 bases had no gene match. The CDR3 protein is CASSLDRGHGYTF. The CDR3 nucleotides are TGTGCCAGCAGCTTAGACAGGGGGCATGGCTACACCTTC.